This T cell receptor (beta chain) is from a study of T-cell reconstitution after alpha-beta-depleted transplantation in children. This clonotype occurred a few times. For TCRbeta, the library was prepared with unique molecular identifiers. MiXCR was run by TCRdb on the PCR reads, yielding one entry per CDR3 protein. The table lists 750,000 to 950,000 distinct CDR3 sequences, about 16% of them singletons. The germline V gene encodes CDR1 SGHNT and CDR2 YENEEA. CDR3 size: 12 residues. The V end was cut by 2 bases, the J end by 3 bases, with 2 bases between. This chain links TRBV11-3 with TRBJ2-1, with D unresolved. The sample here was PBMCs, mostly from graft donor cells, taken 360 days after TCRalphabeta/CD19-depleted stem cell transplant. The source of this sequence is a male patient younger than 18 who had a stem cell transplant for acute lymphoblastic leukemia, so the T cells may come from the graft donor. The DNA for the CDR3 is TGTGCCAGCAGCTTACACTACAATGAGCAGTTCTTC. Translated, it gives CASSLHYNEQFF.